These 14 T cell receptor beta chains originate from one sample sequenced in a study of T-cell reconstitution after alpha-beta-depleted transplantation in children. Unique molecular identifiers were incorporated when the TCRbeta library was constructed. A single record per CDR3 protein comes from TCRdb applying MiXCR to the PCR reads. The sample holds hundreds of thousands of distinct CDR3 sequences; 16% are singletons and the top ten take 1.1%. This material consisted of PBMCs from the stem cell graft donor, taken from the stem cell graft. The receptors derive from a human donor who donated a stem cell graft to a child with acute myeloid leukemia.

This clonotype is a singleton in its sample. Since a much larger clone is just one base distant, this may be a read error. The chain combines TRBV10-3 with TRBJ1-1; tentative D call: TRBD1 (6 bases). Germline CDR1 reads ENHRY; CDR2 reads SYGVKD. V was shortened by 8 bases and J by 0 bases, with 13 bases between the two germline ends. The CDR3 has 14 amino acids. The CDR3 sequence: CAISGGRMNTEAFF. The DNA for the CDR3 is TGTGCCATCTCTGGGGGGCGAATGAACACTGAAGCTTTCTTT.

The chain carries TRBV12-3 or TRBV12-4 and TRBJ2-5, with 8 positions matching TRBD1. With V trimmed by 4 bases and J by 3 bases, 10 bases remained unmatched. This CDR3 comprises 16 residues. CDR3 sequence (DNA): TGTGCCAGCAGTTACGGGACAGGCCGGGGCGAAGAGACCCAGTACTTC. This encodes CASSYGTGRGEETQYF.

This chain uses TRBV10-3 with TRBJ1-1; D remains unclear. Trimming pared 3 bases from V and 0 bases from J, leaving 17 bases between. From germline, CDR1 is ENHRY and CDR2 SYGVKD. CDR3 length equals 17 residues. CDR3 nucleotides: TGTGCCATCAGTGACCGAGACGGTCGAGAGATGAACACTGAAGCTTTCTTT. Its translation is CAISDRDGREMNTEAFF.

A few counts support this clonotype. The chain combines TRBV7-9 with TRBJ1-4; D is possibly TRBD1 (6 bases). The V gene lost 1 base and the J gene lost 6 bases, with 12 bases spanning the gap. Germline V gene lookup returns CDR1 SEHNR and CDR2 FQNEAQ (reference sequence). The CDR3 contains 15 residues. CDR3 protein: CASSLVGGGHEKLFF. The DNA of the CDR3 is TGTGCCAGCAGCTTAGTTGGAGGGGGGCATGAAAAACTGTTTTTT.

To note about this clonotype: With a much larger clone just one base away, this may be a read error. V is TRBV20-1 and J is TRBJ2-5, with 9 positions matching TRBD2. The germline V gene has CDR1 DFQATT and CDR2 SNEGSKA (reference sequence). This CDR3 comprises 17 residues. CDR3 DNA sequence: TGCTGTGCTAGAGGCTCGGCGCTAGCGGGGCACGTAGAGACCCAGTACTTC. It is translated as CCARGSALAGHVETQYF.

The chain couples TRBV12-3 or TRBV12-4 to TRBJ1-2; D possibly corresponds to TRBD1 (6 bases). Trimming stripped 2 bases from V and 1 base from J, with 14 bases between. This CDR3 has 16 amino acids. The CDR3 region is CASSLPHRARNYGYTF. CDR3 in DNA: TGTGCCAGCAGTTTACCCCACAGGGCCCGTAACTATGGCTACACCTTC.

This clonotype was detected ten times or more. The rearrangement links TRBV12-3 or TRBV12-4 to TRBJ1-6, with unresolved D. The germline V and J ends were trimmed by 6 bases and 9 bases, with 18 bases remaining between them. The CDR3 is 15 residues long. This chain's CDR3 is CASSNTGPRGSPLHF. In DNA, the CDR3 is TGTGCCAGCAGCAACACCGGGCCTCGCGGTTCACCCCTCCACTTT.

The chain carries TRBV7-2 and TRBJ2-1; TRBD2 aligns across 7 bases. The CDR3 extends over 15 amino acids. V lost 5 bases to trimming and J lost 7 bases; unmatched junction nucleotides: 11. Germline CDR1 reads SGHTA; CDR2 reads FQGNSA. DNA of the CDR3: TGTGCCAGCAGCCCGGGAGGTCAGGGAGGGAATGAGCAGTTCTTC. Protein sequence: CASSPGGQGGNEQFF.

The table lists this clonotype with many counts. V is TRBV29-1 and J is TRBJ2-2, with 7 bases that match TRBD2. The V segment lost 5 bases and the J segment 1 base; nucleotides outside the gene matches: 7. Germline CDR1 SQVTM, CDR2 ANQGSEA. This CDR3 has 15 residues. In DNA form, the CDR3 reads TGCAGCGTTTACGGAAGCGGGGAGAACACCGGGGAGCTGTTTTTT. Translating gives CSVYGSGENTGELFF.

This clonotype occurred a few times. This rearrangement joins TRBV5-1 to TRBJ2-1, with 8 bases matching TRBD2. Germline values: CDR1 SGHRS, CDR2 YFSETQ. The CDR3 runs to 14 residues. The J segment lost 4 bases and the V segment lost 5 bases, leaving 5 bases of the junction unmatched. The CDR3: CASRVAGSYNEQFF. DNA for the CDR3: TGCGCCAGCAGGGTAGCGGGGTCTTACAATGAGCAGTTCTTC.

The J gene is TRBJ1-5, the V gene TRBV20-1, with unresolved D. The CDR3 extends over 14 amino acids. Germline assignment: CDR1 DFQATT and CDR2 SNEGSKA (reference sequence). The germline V and J ends were trimmed by 0 bases and 3 bases, with 9 bases remaining between them. The CDR3 sequence: CSARDFDNNQPQHF. The CDR3, as DNA: TGCAGTGCTAGAGACTTCGATAACAATCAGCCCCAGCATTTT.

This chain joins TRBV6-1 and TRBJ2-5; 11 nucleotides match TRBD1. The CDR3 runs to 20 residues. V shed 4 bases, J shed 2 bases, and the junction held 18 bases outside the gene matches. Germline V gene lookup returns CDR1 MNHNS and CDR2 SASEGT. CDR3 bases: TGTGCCAGCAGTGGTTGGACAGGGGGCGTTATACAGCAATTACAAGAGACCCAGTACTTC. The encoded protein is CASSGWTGGVIQQLQETQYF.

This clonotype was recorded at least ten times. A junction boundary mismatches the germline segment, possibly from a read error. J is TRBJ2-5 and V is TRBV13, with 8 bases lining up with TRBD2. CDR3 size: 13 residues. Germline V gives CDR1 PRHDT, CDR2 FYEKMQ (reference sequence). The DNA of the CDR3 is TGTGCCAGCAGCGCCGGGACTAGAAATGGTGGGAGCTTC. Translated, it gives CASSAGTRNGGSF.

This clonotype was detected many times. The CDR3 DNA reads TGCAGTGCTATGGGACAGGGAGATTCACCCCTCCACTTT. It encodes CSAMGQGDSPLHF. The chain is built from TRBV20-1 and TRBJ1-6; 9 bases are a match to TRBD1. Germline V CDR1 and CDR2: DFQATT, SNEGSKA (reference sequence). The CDR3 loop spans 13 amino acids. The V gene end was trimmed by 4 bases and the J gene end by 8 bases; junction bases not matched to a gene: 3.